A single sample is the source of the 29 T cell receptor gamma chains below, sequenced in a study of gamma-delta chains in newborns, infants, children. TCRdb reanalyzed the reads using CATT. The table records some 1,000 gamma-chain clones, approximately 2% of them present only once. Sequenced input: blood. All receptors come from a child who was a newborn, infant or young child, either healthy, febrile or measles-vaccinated (not recorded which).

This clone is labeled as medium-sized. V usage is TRGV9 and J usage is TRGJP. The CDR3 totals 17 residues. The germline V gene has CDR1 GITISATS and CDR2 ISYDGTV (reference sequence). The V and J ends lost 6 bases and 4 bases, in that order; junction bases with no gene match: 9. The CDR3 DNA reads TGTGCCTTGTGGAAGGGGACTCAAGAGTTGGGCAAAAAAATCAAGGTATTT. It encodes CALWKGTQELGKKIKVF.

This clone was counted only a few times. J is TRGJ1 or TRGJ2 and V is TRGV9. The V gene's germline CDR1 is GITISATS and CDR2 ISYDGTV (reference sequence). This CDR3 contains 18 residues. V lost 4 bases to trimming and J lost 4 bases; unmatched junction nucleotides: 22. CDR3 coding DNA: TGTGCCTTGTGGGACCTAGGTTTCGTGTTGGAATCATATTATAAGAAACTCTTT. This sequence encodes CALWDLGFVLESYYKKLF.

Points on this clone: TCRdb's protein for this DNA is that of a much larger clone and differs from the translation at residue 9, likely a read error; the protein shown is the DNA translation. The V call is TRGV4, the J call TRGJ1 or TRGJ2. CDR1 and CDR2 from the germline V gene are EGSTGY and YDSYTSSV. This CDR3 has 13 residues. V shed 6 bases and J 9 bases; nucleotides not matched to a gene: 14. CDR3 loop: CATWKIEGCKKLF. The DNA of the CDR3 is TGTGCCACCTGGAAAATTGAAGGGTGTAAGAAACTCTTT.

This clone is termed medium-sized. Other DNA sequences in this sample translate to the same CDR3. The chain combines TRGV9 with TRGJP. V dropped 4 bases and J dropped 3; count of bases not matched to a gene: 3. The CDR3 is made up of 16 amino acids. Looked up from germline, CDR1 is GITISATS and CDR2 is ISYDGTV (reference sequence). The chain's CDR3 is CALWDPQELGKKIKVF. The CDR3 DNA follows: TGTGCCTTGTGGGACCCGCAAGAGTTGGGCAAAAAAATCAAGGTATTT.

By share, this clone counts as large. The chain is built from TRGV4 and TRGJ1 or TRGJ2. Germline V gene sequence: CDR1 EGSTGY, CDR2 YDSYTSSV. V was clipped by 3 bases and J by 3 bases; unmatched bases: 5. This CDR3 is 13 amino acids long. Here the CDR3 reads CATWDRGYYKKLF. As DNA, the CDR3 is TGTGCCACCTGGGATCGTGGTTATTATAAGAAACTCTTT.

A word on this clone: TCRdb lists the protein of a much larger clone for this DNA, which differs at residue 2, so this is likely a read error; the protein given here is translated from the DNA itself. The chain couples TRGV2 to TRGJ1 or TRGJ2. Per germline, CDR1 EGSNGY and CDR2 YDSYNSKV. The CDR3 loop spans 12 amino acids. The CDR3 region is CTTWANYYKKLF. The DNA for the CDR3 is TGTACCACCTGGGCGAATTATTATAAGAAACTCTTT.

In the case of this clone: The protein in TCRdb stems from a much larger clone and differs at residue 9 from this DNA's translation, likely a read error; here the protein is translated from the DNA. The chain carries TRGV9 and TRGJ1 or TRGJ2. The CDR3 contains 12 residues. J was trimmed by 12 bases and V by 0 bases; bases with no gene match: 8. Germline V gene data show CDR1 as GITISATS and CDR2 as ISYDGTV (reference sequence). CDR3 bases: TGTGCCTTGTGGGAGGTGCTCACCACGAAACTCTTT. It yields the protein CALWEVLTTKLF.

This clone was counted a few times. The chain uses TRGV9 and TRGJP. Germline V gene lookup returns CDR1 GITISATS and CDR2 ISYDGTV (reference sequence). The V segment lost 3 bases and the J segment 4 bases; nucleotides outside the gene matches: 6. The CDR3 runs to 17 residues. The CDR3: CALWEPIQELGKKIKVF. CDR3 in DNA: TGTGCCTTGTGGGAGCCGATTCAAGAGTTGGGCAAAAAAATCAAGGTATTT.

About this clone itself: A read error may explain this, as a much larger clone is one base away. Distinct nucleotide sequences in the sample also encode this CDR3. The chain couples TRGV8 to TRGJP2. There are 13 residues in the CDR3. Germline values: CDR1 VENAVY, CDR2 YDSYNSRV. DNA for the CDR3: TGTGCCACCTGGGATTCCGGTGATTGGATCAAGACGTTC. The encoded protein is CATWDSGDWIKTF.

On this clone: TCRdb lists a protein that is different at residue 13 from the translated DNA; the protein given here uses the DNA translation. The CDR3 sequence: CALWEVRLGKKIEVF. The CDR3 DNA sequence: TGTGCCTTGTGGGAGGTTAGGTTGGGCAAAAAAATCGAGGTATTT. This chain joins TRGV9 and TRGJP. The CDR3 loop spans 15 amino acids. Looked up from germline, CDR1 is GITISATS and CDR2 is ISYDGTV (reference sequence).

To note about this clone: A read error may be the cause here, since a much bigger clone is one base away. The rearrangement uses TRGV3 and TRGJ1 or TRGJ2. With 0 bases clipped from V and 16 bases from J, the junction kept 12 bases outside the gene matches. Germline loops: CDR1 VTNTFY, CDR2 YDVSTARD (reference sequence). The CDR3 sequence is 12 residues long. CDR3 residues: CATWDRREGNLF. The CDR3 nucleotides are TGTGCCACCTGGGACAGGCGTGAGGGGAACCTCTTT.

Only a few counts were recorded for this clone. The TCRdb protein, from a much larger clone, departs from this DNA's translation at residue 13, likely by read error; the protein shown derives from the DNA. The chain uses TRGV9 and TRGJP. The CDR3 is 15 amino acids. Germline V gene data show CDR1 as GITISATS and CDR2 as ISYDGTV (reference sequence). CDR3 residues: CALWDQELGKKIEVF. CDR3 DNA sequence: TGTGCCTTGTGGGATCAAGAGTTGGGCAAAAAAATCGAGGTATTT.

This clone has just a few counts. The same CDR3 can be traced to other DNA sequences in this sample. V and J are TRGV9 and TRGJP. CDR1 is GITISATS, CDR2 ISYDGTV, per germline (reference sequence). V dropped 1 base and J dropped 4; count of bases not matched to a gene: 4. This CDR3 comprises 17 residues. The CDR3 DNA sequence: TGTGCCTTGTGGGAGGTCACCCAAGAGTTGGGCAAAAAAATCAAGGTATTT. It translates to CALWEVTQELGKKIKVF.

In the case of this clone: One junction end does not reproduce the germline sequence, and a read error may be involved. The V and J genes are TRGV9 and TRGJP. CDR1 GITISATS and CDR2 ISYDGTV come from the germline V gene (reference sequence). This CDR3 has 16 residues. The CDR3 nucleotides are TGTACCTTGTGGGAGTGGGGGGAGTTGGGCAAAAAAATCAAGGTATTT. Its protein product is CTLWEWGELGKKIKVF.

This clone has more than one count but fewer than ten. The J gene is TRGJP, the V gene TRGV9. Germline V CDR1 and CDR2: GITISATS, ISYDGTV (reference sequence). There are 16 residues in the CDR3. The junction had 4 bases not matched to a gene; V was cut back by 0 bases and J by 8 bases. The CDR3: CALWEVEKLGKKIKVF. The CDR3 region has the DNA TGTGCCTTGTGGGAGGTGGAGAAGTTGGGCAAAAAAATCAAGGTATTT.

In its sample, this clone ranks as large (0.1 to 1%). In the same sample, other DNA sequences code for this CDR3. The chain links TRGV9 to TRGJP. The CDR3 is made up of 16 amino acids. Germline lookup yields CDR1 GITISATS and CDR2 ISYDGTV (reference sequence). J gave up 4 bases and V 5 bases, and 5 bases lay outside the gene matches. CDR3 loop: CALWVIQELGKKIKVF. The CDR3 bases are TGTGCCTTGTGGGTTATACAAGAGTTGGGCAAAAAAATCAAGGTATTT.

A word on this clone: The likely explanation is a read error, given a far larger clone one base away. Additional DNA sequences in this sample encode the identical CDR3. The chain employs TRGV9 and TRGJP. The CDR3 consists of 16 residues. Germline V gene data show CDR1 as GITISATS and CDR2 as ISYDGTV (reference sequence). The CDR3 here is CALWEVSELGKKIKVF. Written as DNA, the CDR3 is TGTGCCTTGTGGGAGGTATCTGAGTTGGGCAAAAAAATCAAGGTATTC.

By sample fraction, this clone is large. This CDR3 is also generated by other DNA sequences in the sample. J is TRGJ1 or TRGJ2 and V is TRGV4. The CDR3 covers 17 residues. The V gene end was trimmed by 2 bases and the J gene end by 0 bases; junction bases not matched to a gene: 13. Germline V gene sequence: CDR1 EGSTGY, CDR2 YDSYTSSV. The CDR3: CATWDVGWAKNYYKKLF. The CDR3 nucleotides read TGTGCCACCTGGGATGTTGGGTGGGCCAAGAATTATTATAAGAAACTCTTT.

This clone came up a few times. The TCRdb record carries a much larger clone's protein, which differs from this DNA's translation at residue 10; a read error is the likely cause, and the protein listed here is the DNA translation. This rearrangement joins TRGV4 to TRGJ1 or TRGJ2. The length of the CDR3 is 12 residues. Germline lookup yields CDR1 EGSTGY and CDR2 YDSYTSSV. The chain's CDR3 is CATWDGLRKRLF. The CDR3 nucleotides read TGTGCCACCTGGGACGGACTTAGGAAGAGACTCTTT.

A remark on this clone: One junction end disagrees with the germline gene, perhaps due to a read error. V is TRGV9 and J is TRGJP. The CDR3 length is 18 residues. Germline V CDR1 and CDR2: GITISATS, ISYDGTV (reference sequence). CDR3 sequence (DNA): TGTGCCTTGTGGGTGCAACCCCTGGAGGAGTTGGGCAAAAAAATCGAGGTATTT. Residues: CALWVQPLEELGKKIEVF.

Remarks on this clone: TCRdb's listed protein matches a much larger clone and diverges from this DNA's translation at residue 2, likely through a read error; the protein shown comes from the DNA. The CDR3 sequence is CTLWEPKLGKKIKVF. CDR3 bases: TGTACCTTGTGGGAACCTAAGTTGGGCAAAAAAATCAAGGTATTT. V is TRGV9 and J is TRGJP. Germline-derived CDR1 and CDR2 are GITISATS and ISYDGTV (reference sequence). The CDR3 consists of 15 residues.

In this sample, this clone turned up a few times. A junction boundary mismatches the germline segment, possibly from a read error. This same CDR3 is encoded by further DNA sequences in the sample. The rearrangement joins TRGV9 to TRGJP. CDR3 length: 17 amino acids. In germline, CDR1 is GITISATS, CDR2 ISYDGTV (reference sequence). This CDR3 reads CALWDYLGELGKKIKVF. In DNA, the CDR3 is TGCGCCTTGTGGGATTATTTGGGAGAGTTGGGCAAAAAAATCAAGGTATTT.

Points on this clone: The sample carries other DNA sequences with the same CDR3. The CDR3 nucleotides are TGTGCCTTGTGGGAGGTGCGCAAGAAACTCTTT. Translated, it gives CALWEVRKKLF. The chain recombines TRGV9 with TRGJ1 or TRGJ2. This CDR3 comprises 11 residues. Germline V CDR1 and CDR2: GITISATS, ISYDGTV (reference sequence). V lost 0 bases and J lost 10; bases outside the gene matches: 3.

This clone was seen more than once but under ten times. The chain couples TRGV9 to TRGJP. Germline-derived CDR1 and CDR2 are GITISATS and ISYDGTV (reference sequence). V shed 1 base and J 7 bases; nucleotides not matched to a gene: 7. The CDR3 totals 17 residues. Here the CDR3 reads CALWEVRKELGKKIKVF. CDR3 in DNA: TGTGCCTTGTGGGAGGTAAGGAAGGAGTTGGGCAAAAAAATCAAGGTATTT.

This clone is categorized as medium-sized. The same CDR3 is also encoded by other DNA sequences in this sample. The rearrangement joins TRGV9 to TRGJP. CDR3 length: 15 amino acids. CDR1 and CDR2 from the germline V gene are GITISATS and ISYDGTV (reference sequence). With V trimmed by 6 bases and J by 4 bases, 3 bases remained unmatched. CDR3 in amino acids: CALWTQELGKKIKVF. CDR3 DNA sequence: TGTGCCTTGTGGACTCAAGAGTTGGGCAAAAAAATCAAGGTATTT.

This clone was observed a few times. The TCRdb record carries a much larger clone's protein, which differs from this DNA's translation at residue 8; a read error is the likely cause, and the protein listed here is the DNA translation. The chain employs TRGV2 and TRGJ1 or TRGJ2. Germline assignment: CDR1 EGSNGY and CDR2 YDSYNSKV. The J segment lost 4 bases and the V segment lost 1 base, leaving 13 bases of the junction unmatched. The CDR3 runs 16 residues. The CDR3 protein is CATWDGPGSRYYKKLF. The DNA of the CDR3 is TGTGCCACCTGGGACGGTCCCGGGTCTCGCTATTATAAGAAACTCTTT.

This clone is deemed large. This specimen includes other DNA sequences encoding the same CDR3. The CDR3 nucleotides are TGTGCCTTGTGGGAGGATCAAGAGTTGGGCAAAAAAATCAAGGTATTT. Its translation: CALWEDQELGKKIKVF. This sequence joins TRGV9 and TRGJP. V lost 2 bases and J lost 4; bases outside the gene matches: 2. Germline V gene lookup returns CDR1 GITISATS and CDR2 ISYDGTV (reference sequence). The CDR3 runs to 16 residues.

This clone was seen only a few times. TCRdb records a much larger clone's protein for this DNA, with a difference at residue 4 that likely arises from a read error; the protein given is the translation of the DNA. This chain uses TRGV4 with TRGJ1 or TRGJ2. CDR1 and CDR2 (germline): EGSTGY, YDSYTSSV. The CDR3 runs to 12 residues. Losses at the gene ends were 7 bases for V and 10 bases for J; bases not matched to a gene: 13. The CDR3 nucleotides are TGTGCCACCTGTGACGGACTTAGGAAGAAACTCTTT. This encodes CATCDGLRKKLF.

The chain recombines TRGV9 with TRGJP. This CDR3 is 15 amino acids long. J gave up 9 bases and V 3 bases, and 5 bases lay outside the gene matches. Germline CDR1 and CDR2: GITISATS and ISYDGTV (reference sequence). CDR3 sequence: CALWEHGLGKKIKVF. The CDR3 DNA sequence: TGTGCCTTGTGGGAGCATGGGTTGGGCAAAAAAATCAAGGTATTT.